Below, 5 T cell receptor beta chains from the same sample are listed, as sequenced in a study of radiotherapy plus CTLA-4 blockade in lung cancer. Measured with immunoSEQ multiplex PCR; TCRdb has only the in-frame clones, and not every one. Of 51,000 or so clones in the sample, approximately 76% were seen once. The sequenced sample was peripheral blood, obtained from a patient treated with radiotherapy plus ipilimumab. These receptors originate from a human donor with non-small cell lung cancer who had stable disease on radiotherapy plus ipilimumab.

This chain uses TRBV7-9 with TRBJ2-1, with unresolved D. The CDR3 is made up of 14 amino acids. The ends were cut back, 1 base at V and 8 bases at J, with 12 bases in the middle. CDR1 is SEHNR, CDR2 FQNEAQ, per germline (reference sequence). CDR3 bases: TGTGCCAGCAGCTTAGAAGATCTCATGGATGAGCAGTTCTTC. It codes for CASSLEDLMDEQFF. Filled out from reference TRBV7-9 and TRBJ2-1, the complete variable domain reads DTGVSQNPRHKITKRGQNVTFRCDPISEHNRLYWYRQTLGQGPEFLTYFQNEAQLEKSRLLSDRFSAERPKGSFSTLEIQRTEQGDSAMYLCASSLEDLMDEQFFGPGTRLTVL.

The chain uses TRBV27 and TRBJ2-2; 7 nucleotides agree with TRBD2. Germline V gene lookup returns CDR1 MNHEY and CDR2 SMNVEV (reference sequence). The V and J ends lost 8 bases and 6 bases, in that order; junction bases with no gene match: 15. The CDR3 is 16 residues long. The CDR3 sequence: CASLLRAGDPSGELFF. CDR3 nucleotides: TGTGCCAGCCTCCTGAGGGCGGGGGATCCCTCCGGGGAGCTGTTTTTT.

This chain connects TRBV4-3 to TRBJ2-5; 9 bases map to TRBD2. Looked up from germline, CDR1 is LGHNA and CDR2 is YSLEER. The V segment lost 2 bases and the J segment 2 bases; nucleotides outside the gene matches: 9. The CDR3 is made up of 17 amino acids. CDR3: CASSQSAAGGLQETQYF. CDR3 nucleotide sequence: TGCGCCAGCAGCCAATCCGCAGCGGGGGGCTTACAAGAGACCCAGTACTTC.

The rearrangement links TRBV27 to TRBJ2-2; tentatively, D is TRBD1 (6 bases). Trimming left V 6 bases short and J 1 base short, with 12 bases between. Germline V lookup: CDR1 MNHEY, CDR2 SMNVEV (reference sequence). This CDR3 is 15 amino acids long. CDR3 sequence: CASRTGSGNTGELFF. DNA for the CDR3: TGTGCCAGCAGAACAGGGTCGGGGAACACCGGGGAGCTGTTTTTT.

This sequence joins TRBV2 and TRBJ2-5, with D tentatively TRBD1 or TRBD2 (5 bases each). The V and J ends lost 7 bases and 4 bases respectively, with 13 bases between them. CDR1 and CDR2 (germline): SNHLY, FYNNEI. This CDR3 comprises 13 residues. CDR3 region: CASTGLTRETQYF. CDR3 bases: TGTGCCAGCACGGGGCTAACCCGAGAGACCCAGTACTTC.